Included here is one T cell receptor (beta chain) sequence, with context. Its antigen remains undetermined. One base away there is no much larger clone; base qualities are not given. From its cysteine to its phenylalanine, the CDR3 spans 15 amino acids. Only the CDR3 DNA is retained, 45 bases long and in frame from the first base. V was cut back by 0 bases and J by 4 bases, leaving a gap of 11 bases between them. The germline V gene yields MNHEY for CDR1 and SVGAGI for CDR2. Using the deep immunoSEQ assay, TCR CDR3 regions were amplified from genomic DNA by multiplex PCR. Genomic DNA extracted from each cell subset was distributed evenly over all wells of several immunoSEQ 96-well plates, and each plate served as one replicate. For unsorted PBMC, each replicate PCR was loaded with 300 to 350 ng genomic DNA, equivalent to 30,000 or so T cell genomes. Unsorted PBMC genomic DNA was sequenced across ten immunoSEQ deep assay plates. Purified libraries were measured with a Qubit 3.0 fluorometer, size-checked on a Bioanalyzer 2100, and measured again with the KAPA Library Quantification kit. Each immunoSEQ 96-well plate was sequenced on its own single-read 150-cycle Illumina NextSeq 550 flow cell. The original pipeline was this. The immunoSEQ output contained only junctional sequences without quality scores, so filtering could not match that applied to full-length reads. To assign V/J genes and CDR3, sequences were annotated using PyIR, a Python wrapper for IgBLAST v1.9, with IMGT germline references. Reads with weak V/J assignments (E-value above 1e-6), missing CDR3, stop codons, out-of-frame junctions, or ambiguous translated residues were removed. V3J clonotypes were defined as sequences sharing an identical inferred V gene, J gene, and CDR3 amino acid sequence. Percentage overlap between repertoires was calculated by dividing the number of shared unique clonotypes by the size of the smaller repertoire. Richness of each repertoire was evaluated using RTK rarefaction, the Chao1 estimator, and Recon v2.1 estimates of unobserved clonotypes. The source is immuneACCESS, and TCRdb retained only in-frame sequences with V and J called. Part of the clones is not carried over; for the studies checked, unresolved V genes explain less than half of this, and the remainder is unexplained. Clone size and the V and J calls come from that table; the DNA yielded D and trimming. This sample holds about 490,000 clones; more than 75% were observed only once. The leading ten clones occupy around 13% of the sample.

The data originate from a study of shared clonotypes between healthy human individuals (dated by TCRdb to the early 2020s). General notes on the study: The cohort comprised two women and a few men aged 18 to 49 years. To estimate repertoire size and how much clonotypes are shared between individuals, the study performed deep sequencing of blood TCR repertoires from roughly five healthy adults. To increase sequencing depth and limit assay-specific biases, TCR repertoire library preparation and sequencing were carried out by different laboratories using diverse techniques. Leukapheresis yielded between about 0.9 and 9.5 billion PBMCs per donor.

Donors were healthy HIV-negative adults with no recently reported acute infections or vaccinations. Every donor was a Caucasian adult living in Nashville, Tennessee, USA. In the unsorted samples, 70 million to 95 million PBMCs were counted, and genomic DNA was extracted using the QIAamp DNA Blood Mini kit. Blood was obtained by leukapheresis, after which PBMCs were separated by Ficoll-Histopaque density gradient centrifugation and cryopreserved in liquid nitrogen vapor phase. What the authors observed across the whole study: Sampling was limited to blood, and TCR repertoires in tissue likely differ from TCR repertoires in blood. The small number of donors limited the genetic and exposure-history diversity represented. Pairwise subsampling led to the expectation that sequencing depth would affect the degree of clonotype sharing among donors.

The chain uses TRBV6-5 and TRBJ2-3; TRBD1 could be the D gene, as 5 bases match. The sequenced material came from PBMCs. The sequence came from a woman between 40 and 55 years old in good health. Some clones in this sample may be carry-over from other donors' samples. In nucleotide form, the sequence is TGTGCCAGCAGTTACTCAGGGGTGGTGGCAGATACGCAGTATTTT. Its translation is CASSYSGVVADTQYF.